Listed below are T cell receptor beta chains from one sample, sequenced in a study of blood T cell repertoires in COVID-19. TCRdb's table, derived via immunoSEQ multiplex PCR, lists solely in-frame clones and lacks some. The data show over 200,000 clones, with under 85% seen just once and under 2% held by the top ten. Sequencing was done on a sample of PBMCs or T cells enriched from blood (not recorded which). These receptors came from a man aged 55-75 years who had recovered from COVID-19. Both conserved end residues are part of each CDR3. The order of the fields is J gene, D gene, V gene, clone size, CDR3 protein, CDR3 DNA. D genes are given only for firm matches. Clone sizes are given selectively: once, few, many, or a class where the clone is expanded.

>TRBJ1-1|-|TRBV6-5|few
CASSYIRGRTEAFF
TGTGCCAGCAGTTACATCCGCGGGCGAACTGAAGCTTTCTTT
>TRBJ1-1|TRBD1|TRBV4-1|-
CASGTGGVSEAFF
TGCGCCAGTGGGACAGGGGGCGTATCTGAAGCTTTCTTT
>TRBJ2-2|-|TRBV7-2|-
CASSLVSGELFF
TGTGCCAGCAGCTTAGTCAGCGGGGAGCTGTTTTTT
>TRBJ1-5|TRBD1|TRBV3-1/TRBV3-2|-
CASSHGQAGMHF
TGTGCCAGCAGCCACGGACAGGCGGGCATGCATTTT
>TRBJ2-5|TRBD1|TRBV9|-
CASSAQGKVVETQYF
TGTGCCAGCAGCGCACAGGGGAAGGTTGTTGAGACCCAGTACTTC
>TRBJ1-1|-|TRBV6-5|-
CASSNSINTEAFF
TGTGCCAGCAGCAACTCTATTAACACTGAAGCTTTCTTT
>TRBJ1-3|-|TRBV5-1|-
CASSLAVGDGTGNTIYF
TGCGCCAGCAGCTTGGCCGTCGGGGATGGTACTGGAAACACCATATATTTT
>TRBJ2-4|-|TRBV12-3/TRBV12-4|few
CASSFVNIQYF
TGTGCCAGCAGTTTCGTAAACATTCAGTACTTC
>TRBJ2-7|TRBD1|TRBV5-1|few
CASRTGQGAIYEQYF
TGCGCCAGCAGGACGGGACAGGGGGCGATCTACGAGCAGTACTTC
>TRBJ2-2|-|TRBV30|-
CASKGASGDTGELFF
TGTGCCTCTAAAGGGGCCTCGGGGGACACCGGGGAGCTGTTTTTT
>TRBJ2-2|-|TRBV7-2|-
CASSFNRDTGELFF
TGTGCCAGCAGCTTTAACAGGGACACCGGGGAGCTGTTTTTT
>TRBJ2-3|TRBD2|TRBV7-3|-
CASSPTIAGGTDTQYF
TGTGCCAGCAGCCCGACAATAGCGGGGGGGACGGATACGCAGTATTTT
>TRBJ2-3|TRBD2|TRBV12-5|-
CASGSGGYTDTQYF
TGTGCTAGTGGTAGCGGGGGTTACACAGATACGCAGTATTTT
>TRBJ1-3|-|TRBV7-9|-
CASSLAQGNTIYF
TGTGCCAGCAGCTTAGCTCAGGGAAACACCATATATTTT
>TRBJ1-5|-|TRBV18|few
CASSPTRTFYSNQPQHF
TGTGCCAGCTCACCGACCCGGACATTTTATAGCAATCAGCCCCAGCATTTT
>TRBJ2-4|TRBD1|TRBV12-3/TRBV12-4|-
CASSWQGENIQYF
TGTGCCAGCAGTTGGCAGGGGGAGAACATTCAGTACTTC
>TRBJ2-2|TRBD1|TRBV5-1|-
CASSLRPRQGNTGELFF
TGCGCCAGCAGCCTGCGTCCGCGACAGGGGAACACCGGGGAGCTGTTTTTT
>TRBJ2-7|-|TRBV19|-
CASSTGQFSYEQYF
TGTGCCAGTAGTACTGGACAGTTCTCCTACGAGCAGTACTTC